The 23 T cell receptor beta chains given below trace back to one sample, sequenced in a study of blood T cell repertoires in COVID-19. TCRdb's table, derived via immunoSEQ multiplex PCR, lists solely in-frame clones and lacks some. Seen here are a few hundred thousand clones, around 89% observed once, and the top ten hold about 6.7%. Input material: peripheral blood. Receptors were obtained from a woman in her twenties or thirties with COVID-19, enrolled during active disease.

DNA for the CDR3: TGCGCCAGCAGCCCCGACGGACAGAAGAACTATGGCTACACCTTC. Protein: CASSPDGQKNYGYTF. This chain links TRBV5-1 with TRBJ1-2; a possible D gene is TRBD1 (6 bases). CDR3 size: 15 residues. From germline, CDR1 is SGHRS and CDR2 YFSETQ. V was clipped by 4 bases and J by 2 bases, with 15 bases between them.

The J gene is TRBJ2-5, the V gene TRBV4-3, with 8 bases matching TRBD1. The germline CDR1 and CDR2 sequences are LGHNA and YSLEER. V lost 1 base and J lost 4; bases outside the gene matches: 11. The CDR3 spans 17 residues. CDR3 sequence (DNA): TGCGCCAGCAGCCAAGCCAGCCGGACAGGGCGAGTAGAGACCCAGTACTTC. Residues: CASSQASRTGRVETQYF.

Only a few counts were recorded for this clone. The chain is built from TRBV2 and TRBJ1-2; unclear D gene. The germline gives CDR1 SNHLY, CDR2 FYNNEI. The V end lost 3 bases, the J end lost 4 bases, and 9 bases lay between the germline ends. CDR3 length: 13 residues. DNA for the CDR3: TGTGCCAGCAGTGATGCCAGTGCCTATGGCTACACCTTC. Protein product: CASSDASAYGYTF.

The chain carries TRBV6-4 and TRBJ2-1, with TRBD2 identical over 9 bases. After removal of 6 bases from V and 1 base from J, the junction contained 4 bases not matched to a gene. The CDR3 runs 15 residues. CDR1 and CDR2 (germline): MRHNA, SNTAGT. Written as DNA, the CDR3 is TGTGCCAGCAGCAGCCTAGCGGGATCCTACAATGAGCAGTTCTTC. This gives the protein CASSSLAGSYNEQFF.

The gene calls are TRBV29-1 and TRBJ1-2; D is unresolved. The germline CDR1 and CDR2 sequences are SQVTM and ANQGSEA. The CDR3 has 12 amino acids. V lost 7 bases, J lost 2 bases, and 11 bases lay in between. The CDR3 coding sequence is TGCAGCGGAGACACGGGGAACTATGGCTACACCTTC. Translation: CSGDTGNYGYTF.

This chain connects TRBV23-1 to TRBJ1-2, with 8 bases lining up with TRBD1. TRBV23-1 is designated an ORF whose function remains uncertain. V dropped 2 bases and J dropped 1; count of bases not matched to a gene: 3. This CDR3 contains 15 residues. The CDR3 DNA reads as TGCGCCAGCAGTCAACGGGACAGGCTTAACTATGGCTACACCTTC. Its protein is CASSQRDRLNYGYTF.

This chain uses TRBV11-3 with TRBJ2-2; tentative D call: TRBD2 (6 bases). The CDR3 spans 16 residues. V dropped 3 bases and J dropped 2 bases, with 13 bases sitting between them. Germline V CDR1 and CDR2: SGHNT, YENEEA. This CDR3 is CASSLIPGLNTGELFF. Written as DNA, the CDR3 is TGTGCCAGCAGCTTGATACCGGGACTTAACACCGGGGAGCTGTTTTTT.

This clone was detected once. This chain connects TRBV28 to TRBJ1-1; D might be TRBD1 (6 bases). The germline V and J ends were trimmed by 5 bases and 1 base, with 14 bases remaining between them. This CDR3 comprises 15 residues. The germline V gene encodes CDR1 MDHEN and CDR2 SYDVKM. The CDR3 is CASSPTGTQNTEAFF. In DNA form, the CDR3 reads TGTGCCAGCAGTCCCACAGGGACCCAGAACACTGAAGCTTTCTTT.

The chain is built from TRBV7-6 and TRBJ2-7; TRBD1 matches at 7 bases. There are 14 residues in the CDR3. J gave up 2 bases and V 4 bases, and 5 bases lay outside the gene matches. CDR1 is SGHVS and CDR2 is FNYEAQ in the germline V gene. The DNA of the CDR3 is TGTGCCAGCAGCTCGACAGGGAACCCCTACGAGCAGTACTTC. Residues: CASSSTGNPYEQYF.

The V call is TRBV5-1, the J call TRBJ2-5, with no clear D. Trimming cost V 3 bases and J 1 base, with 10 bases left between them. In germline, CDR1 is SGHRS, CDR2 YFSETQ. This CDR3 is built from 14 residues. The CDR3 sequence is CASSSTSSQETQYF. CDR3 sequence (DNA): TGCGCCAGCAGCTCGACTTCCAGCCAAGAGACCCAGTACTTC.

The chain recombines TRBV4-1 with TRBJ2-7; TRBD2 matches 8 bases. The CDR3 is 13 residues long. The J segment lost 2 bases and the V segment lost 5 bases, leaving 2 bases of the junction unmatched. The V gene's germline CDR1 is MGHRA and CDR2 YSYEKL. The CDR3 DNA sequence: TGCGCCAGCAGCGGCGGGGGGACCTACGAGCAGTACTTC. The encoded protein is CASSGGGTYEQYF.

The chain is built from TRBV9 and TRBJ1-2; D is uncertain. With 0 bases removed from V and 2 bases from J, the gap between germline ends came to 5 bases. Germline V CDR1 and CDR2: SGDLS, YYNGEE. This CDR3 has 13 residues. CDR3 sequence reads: CASSVESNYGYTF. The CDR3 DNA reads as TGTGCCAGCAGCGTAGAGAGCAACTATGGCTACACCTTC.

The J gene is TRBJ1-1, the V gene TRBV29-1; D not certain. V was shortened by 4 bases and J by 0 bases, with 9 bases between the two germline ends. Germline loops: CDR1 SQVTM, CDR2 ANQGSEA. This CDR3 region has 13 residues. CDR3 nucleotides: TGCAGCGTTGCGTCAGGTGTGAACACTGAAGCTTTCTTT. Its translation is CSVASGVNTEAFF. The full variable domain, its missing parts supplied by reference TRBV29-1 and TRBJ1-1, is SAVISQKPSRDICQRGTSLTIQCQVDSQVTMMFWYRQQPGQSLTLIATANQGSEATYESGFVIDKFPISRPNLTFSTLTVSNMSPEDSSIYLCSVASGVNTEAFFGQGTRLTVV.

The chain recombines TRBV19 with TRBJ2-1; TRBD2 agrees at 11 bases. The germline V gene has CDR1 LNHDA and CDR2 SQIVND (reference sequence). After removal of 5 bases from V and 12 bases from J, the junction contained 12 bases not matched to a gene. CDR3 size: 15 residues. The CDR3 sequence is CASSQLAGDLLVQFF. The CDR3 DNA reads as TGTGCCAGTAGTCAACTAGCGGGAGACCTTCTGGTGCAGTTCTTC. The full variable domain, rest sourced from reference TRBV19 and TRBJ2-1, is DGGITQSPKYLFRKEGQNVTLSCEQNLNHDAMYWYRQDPGQGLRLIYYSQIVNDFQKGDIAEGYSVSREKKESFPLTVTSAQKNPTAFYLCASSQLAGDLLVQFFGPGTRLTVL.

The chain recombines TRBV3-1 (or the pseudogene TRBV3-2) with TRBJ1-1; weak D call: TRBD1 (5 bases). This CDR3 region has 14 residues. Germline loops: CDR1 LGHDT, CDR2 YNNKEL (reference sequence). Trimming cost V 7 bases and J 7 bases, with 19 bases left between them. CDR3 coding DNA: TGTGCCAGCAAAATTAATGGGGCCCCCGATGAAGCTTTCTTT. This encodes CASKINGAPDEAFF.

In nucleotides, the CDR3 is TGTGCCAGCAGTGAAGGGGCAGGGGCAGATACGCAGTATTTT. Encoded protein: CASSEGAGADTQYF. V is TRBV6-1 and J is TRBJ2-3; D might be TRBD1 (6 bases). V lost 1 base and J lost 4, with 9 bases in between. The CDR3 is 14 amino acids. Per the germline V gene, CDR1 is MNHNS and CDR2 is SASEGT.

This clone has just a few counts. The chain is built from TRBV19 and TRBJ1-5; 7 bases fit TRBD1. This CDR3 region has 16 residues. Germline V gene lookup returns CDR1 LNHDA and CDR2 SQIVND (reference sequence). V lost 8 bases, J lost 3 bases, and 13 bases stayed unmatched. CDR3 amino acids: CASRQGLGYDNQPQHF. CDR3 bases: TGTGCCAGTCGACAGGGCCTCGGCTATGACAATCAGCCCCAGCATTTT. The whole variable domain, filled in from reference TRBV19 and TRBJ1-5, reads DGGITQSPKYLFRKEGQNVTLSCEQNLNHDAMYWYRQDPGQGLRLIYYSQIVNDFQKGDIAEGYSVSREKKESFPLTVTSAQKNPTAFYLCASRQGLGYDNQPQHFGDGTRLSIL.

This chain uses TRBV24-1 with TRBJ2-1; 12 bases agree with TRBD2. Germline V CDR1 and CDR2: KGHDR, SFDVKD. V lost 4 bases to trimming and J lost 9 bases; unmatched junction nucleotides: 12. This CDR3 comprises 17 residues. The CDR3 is CATSDSLLAGGLSEQFF. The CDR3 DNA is TGTGCCACCAGTGACTCGCTTCTAGCGGGAGGGCTCAGTGAGCAGTTCTTC.

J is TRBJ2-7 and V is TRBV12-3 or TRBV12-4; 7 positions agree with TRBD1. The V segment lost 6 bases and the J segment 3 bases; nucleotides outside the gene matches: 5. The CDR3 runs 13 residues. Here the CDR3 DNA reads TGTGCCAGCAGCCCGGACAGGCACTACGAGCAGTACGTC. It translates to CASSPDRHYEQYV.

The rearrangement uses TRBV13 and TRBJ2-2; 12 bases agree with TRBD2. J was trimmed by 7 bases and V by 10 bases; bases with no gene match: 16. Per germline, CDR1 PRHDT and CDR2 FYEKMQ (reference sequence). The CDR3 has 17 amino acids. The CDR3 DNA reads TGTGCCACCACTGTGTCGCTAGCGGGGGGGCGAGACGGGGAGCTGTTTTTT. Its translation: CATTVSLAGGRDGELFF.

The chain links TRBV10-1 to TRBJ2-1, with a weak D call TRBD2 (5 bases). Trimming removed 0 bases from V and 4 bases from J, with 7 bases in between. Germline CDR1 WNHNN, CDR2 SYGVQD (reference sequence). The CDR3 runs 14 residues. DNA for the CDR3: TGCGCCAGCAGTGAGTCGACGGGATACAATGAGCAGTTCTTC. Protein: CASSESTGYNEQFF.

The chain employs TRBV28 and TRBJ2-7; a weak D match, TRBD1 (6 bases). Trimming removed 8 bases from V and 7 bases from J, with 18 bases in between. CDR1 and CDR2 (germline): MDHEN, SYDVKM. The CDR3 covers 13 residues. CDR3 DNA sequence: TGTGCCAGCGTAACTACAGGGTTTCGGGAGCAGTACTTC. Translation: CASVTTGFREQYF.

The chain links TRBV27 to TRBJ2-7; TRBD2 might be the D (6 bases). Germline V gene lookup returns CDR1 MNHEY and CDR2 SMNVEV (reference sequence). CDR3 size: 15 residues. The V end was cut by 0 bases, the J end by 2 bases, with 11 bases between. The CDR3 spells CASSLSVGGPYEQYV. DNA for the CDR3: TGTGCCAGCAGTTTATCCGTCGGGGGTCCCTACGAGCAGTACGTC.